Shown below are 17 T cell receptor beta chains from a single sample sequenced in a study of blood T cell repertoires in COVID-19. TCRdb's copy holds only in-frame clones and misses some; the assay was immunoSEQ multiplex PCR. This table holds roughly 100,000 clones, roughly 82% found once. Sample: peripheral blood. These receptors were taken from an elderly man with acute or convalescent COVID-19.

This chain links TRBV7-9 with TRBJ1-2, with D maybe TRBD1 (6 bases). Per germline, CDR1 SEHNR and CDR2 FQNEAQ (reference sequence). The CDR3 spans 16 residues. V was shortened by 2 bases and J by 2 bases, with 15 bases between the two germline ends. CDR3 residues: CASSLTPRDKNYGYTF. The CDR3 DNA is TGTGCCAGCAGCTTAACTCCCCGGGACAAGAACTATGGCTACACCTTC.

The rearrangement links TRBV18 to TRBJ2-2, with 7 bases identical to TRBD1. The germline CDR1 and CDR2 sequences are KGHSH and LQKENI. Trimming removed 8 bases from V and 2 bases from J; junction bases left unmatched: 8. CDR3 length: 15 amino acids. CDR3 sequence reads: CASPRQGLNTGELFF. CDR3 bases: TGTGCCAGCCCTCGACAGGGTTTAAACACCGGGGAGCTGTTTTTT.

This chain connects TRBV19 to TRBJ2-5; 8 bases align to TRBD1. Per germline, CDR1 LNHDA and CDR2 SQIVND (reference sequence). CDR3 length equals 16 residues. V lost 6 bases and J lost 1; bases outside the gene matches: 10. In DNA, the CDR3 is TGTGCCAGTAGAGGGCCGGGACAGGCCAGCCAAGAGACCCAGTACTTC. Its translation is CASRGPGQASQETQYF. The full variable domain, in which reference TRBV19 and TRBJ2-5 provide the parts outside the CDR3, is DGGITQSPKYLFRKEGQNVTLSCEQNLNHDAMYWYRQDPGQGLRLIYYSQIVNDFQKGDIAEGYSVSREKKESFPLTVTSAQKNPTAFYLCASRGPGQASQETQYFGPGTRLLVL.

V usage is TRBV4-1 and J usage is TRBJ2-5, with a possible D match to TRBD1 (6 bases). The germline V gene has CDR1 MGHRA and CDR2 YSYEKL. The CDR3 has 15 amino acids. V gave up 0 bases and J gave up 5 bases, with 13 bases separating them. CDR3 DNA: TGCGCCAGCAGCCAAGATGGGACGAGGGGGGAGACCCAGTACTTC. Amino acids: CASSQDGTRGETQYF.

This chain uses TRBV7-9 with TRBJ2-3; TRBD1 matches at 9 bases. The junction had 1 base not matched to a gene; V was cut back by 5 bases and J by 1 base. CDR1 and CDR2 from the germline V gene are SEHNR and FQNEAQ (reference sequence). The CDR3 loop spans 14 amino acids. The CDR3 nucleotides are TGTGCCAGCAGCACAGGGGGCCGCACAGATACGCAGTATTTT. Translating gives CASSTGGRTDTQYF.

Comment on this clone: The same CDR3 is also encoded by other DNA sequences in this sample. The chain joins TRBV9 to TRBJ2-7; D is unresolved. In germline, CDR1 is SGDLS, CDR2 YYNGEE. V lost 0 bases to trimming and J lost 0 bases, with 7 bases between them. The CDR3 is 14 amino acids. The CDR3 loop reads CASSVAVFSYEQYF. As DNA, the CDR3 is TGTGCCAGCAGCGTAGCGGTTTTCTCCTACGAGCAGTACTTC.

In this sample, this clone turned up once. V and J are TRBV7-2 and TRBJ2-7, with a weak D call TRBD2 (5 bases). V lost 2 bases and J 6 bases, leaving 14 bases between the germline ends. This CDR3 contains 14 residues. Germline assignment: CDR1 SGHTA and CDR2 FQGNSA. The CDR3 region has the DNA TGTGCCAGCAGCTTAATAGCGAGCCTTGCCGAGCAGTACTTC. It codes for CASSLIASLAEQYF.

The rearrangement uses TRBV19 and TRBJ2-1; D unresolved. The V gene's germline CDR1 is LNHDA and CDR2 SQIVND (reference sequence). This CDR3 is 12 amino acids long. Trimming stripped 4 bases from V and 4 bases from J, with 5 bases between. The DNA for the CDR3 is TGTGCCAGTAGTAGCAGGTACAATGAGCAGTTCTTC. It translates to CASSSRYNEQFF.

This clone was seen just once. This CDR3 reads CASSMAQRNQPQHF. CDR3 sequence (DNA): TGTGCCAGTAGTATGGCACAGAGAAATCAGCCCCAGCATTTT. The genes are TRBV19 and TRBJ1-5; no clear D gene. The ends were cut back, 3 bases at V and 4 bases at J, with 10 bases in the middle. The CDR3 contains 14 residues. The germline CDR1 and CDR2 sequences are LNHDA and SQIVND (reference sequence).

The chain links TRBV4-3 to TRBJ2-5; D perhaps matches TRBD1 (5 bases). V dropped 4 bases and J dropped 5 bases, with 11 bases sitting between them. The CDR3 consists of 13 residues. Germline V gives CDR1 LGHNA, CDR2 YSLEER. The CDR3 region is CASSRDRGETQYF. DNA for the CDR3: TGCGCCAGCAGCCGCGATAGGGGCGAGACCCAGTACTTC.

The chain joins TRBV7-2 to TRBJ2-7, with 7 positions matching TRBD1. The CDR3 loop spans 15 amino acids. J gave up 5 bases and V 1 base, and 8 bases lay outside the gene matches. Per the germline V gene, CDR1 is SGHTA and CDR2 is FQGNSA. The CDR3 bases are TGTGCCAGCAGCTTAGGGACAGGTAGCAAGAACGAGCAGTACTTC. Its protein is CASSLGTGSKNEQYF.

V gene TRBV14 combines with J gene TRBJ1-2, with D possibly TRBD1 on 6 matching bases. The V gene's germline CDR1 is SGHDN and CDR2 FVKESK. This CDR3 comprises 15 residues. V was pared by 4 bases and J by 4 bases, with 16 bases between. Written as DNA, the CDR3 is TGTGCCAGCAGCCCCATCACGGACAGTCTCTATGGCTACACCTTC. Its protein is CASSPITDSLYGYTF.

This CDR3 reads CASRAGTGGGNYGYTF. CDR3 DNA: TGTGCCAGCAGGGCCGGGACAGGGGGCGGAAACTATGGCTACACCTTC. V usage is TRBV6-6 and J usage is TRBJ1-2; 12 nucleotides align to TRBD1. CDR1 MNHNY and CDR2 SVGAGI come from the germline V gene (reference sequence). J gave up 2 bases and V 6 bases, and 7 bases lay outside the gene matches. This CDR3 region has 16 residues.

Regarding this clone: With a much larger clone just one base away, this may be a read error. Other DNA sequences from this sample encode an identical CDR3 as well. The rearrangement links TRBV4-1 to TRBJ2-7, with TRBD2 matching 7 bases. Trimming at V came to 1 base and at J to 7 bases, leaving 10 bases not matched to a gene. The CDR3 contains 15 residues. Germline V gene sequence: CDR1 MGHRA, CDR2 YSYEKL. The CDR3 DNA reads TGCGCCAGCAGCCAAGGGGCGGGAGTGGGGTATGAGCAGTACTTC. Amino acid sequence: CASSQGAGVGYEQYF.

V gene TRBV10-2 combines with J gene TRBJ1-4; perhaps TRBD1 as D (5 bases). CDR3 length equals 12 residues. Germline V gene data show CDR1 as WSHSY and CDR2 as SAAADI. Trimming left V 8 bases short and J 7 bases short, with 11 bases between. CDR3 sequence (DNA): TGCGCCAGCGGGGAAAGGGGTGAAAAACTGTTTTTT. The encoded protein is CASGERGEKLFF.

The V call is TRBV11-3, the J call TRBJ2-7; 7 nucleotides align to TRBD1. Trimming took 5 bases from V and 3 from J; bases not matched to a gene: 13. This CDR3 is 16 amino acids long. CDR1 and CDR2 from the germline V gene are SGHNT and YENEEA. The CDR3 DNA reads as TGTGCCAGCAGCCCCAGCAATCGGACAGGTAACTACGAGCAGTACTTC. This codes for CASSPSNRTGNYEQYF.

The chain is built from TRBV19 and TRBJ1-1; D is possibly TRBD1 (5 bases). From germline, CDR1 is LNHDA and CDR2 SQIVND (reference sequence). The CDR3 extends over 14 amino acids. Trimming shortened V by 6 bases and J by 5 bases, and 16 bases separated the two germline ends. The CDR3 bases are TGTGCCAGTAGAAGGGGACTTCAGAATACTGAAGCTTTCTTT. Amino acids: CASRRGLQNTEAFF. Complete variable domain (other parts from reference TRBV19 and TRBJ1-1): DGGITQSPKYLFRKEGQNVTLSCEQNLNHDAMYWYRQDPGQGLRLIYYSQIVNDFQKGDIAEGYSVSREKKESFPLTVTSAQKNPTAFYLCASRRGLQNTEAFFGQGTRLTVV.